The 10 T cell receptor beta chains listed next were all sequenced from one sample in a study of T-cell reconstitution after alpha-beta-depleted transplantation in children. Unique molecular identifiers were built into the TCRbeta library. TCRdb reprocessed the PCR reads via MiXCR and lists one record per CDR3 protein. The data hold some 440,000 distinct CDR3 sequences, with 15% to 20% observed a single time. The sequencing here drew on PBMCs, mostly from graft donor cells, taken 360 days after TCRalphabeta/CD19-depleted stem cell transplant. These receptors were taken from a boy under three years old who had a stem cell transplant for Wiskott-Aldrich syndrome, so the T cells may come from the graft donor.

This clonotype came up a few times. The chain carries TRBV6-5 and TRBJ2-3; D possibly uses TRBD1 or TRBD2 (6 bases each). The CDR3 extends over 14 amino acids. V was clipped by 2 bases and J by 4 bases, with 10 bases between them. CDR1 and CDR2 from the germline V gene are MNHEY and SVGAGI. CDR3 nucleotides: TGTGCCAGCAGTTACAGGGGGGCTGCAGATACGCAGTATTTT. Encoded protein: CASSYRGAADTQYF.

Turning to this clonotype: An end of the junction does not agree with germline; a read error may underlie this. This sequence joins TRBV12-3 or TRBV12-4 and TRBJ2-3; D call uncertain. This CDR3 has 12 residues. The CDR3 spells CASSLLTRRTNF. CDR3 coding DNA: TGTGCCAGCAGTTTGCTGACAAGACGCACGAATTTT.

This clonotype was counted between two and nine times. In nucleotides, the CDR3 is TGTGCCATCAGTGAGTCTAGGACAAAAGAGACCCAGTACTTC. Residues: CAISESRTKETQYF. The chain is built from TRBV10-3 and TRBJ2-5; possibly TRBD1 for D (5 bases). Germline V gives CDR1 ENHRY, CDR2 SYGVKD. Deletions cut 0 bases from V and 3 bases from J, with 8 bases between. CDR3 size: 14 residues.

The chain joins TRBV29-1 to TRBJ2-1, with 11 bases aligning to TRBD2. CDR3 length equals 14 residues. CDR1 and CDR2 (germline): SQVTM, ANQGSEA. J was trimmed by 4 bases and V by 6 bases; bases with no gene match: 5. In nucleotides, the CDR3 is TGCAGCGTGGGGACTAGCGGTCCGTACAATGAGCAGTTCTTC. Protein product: CSVGTSGPYNEQFF.

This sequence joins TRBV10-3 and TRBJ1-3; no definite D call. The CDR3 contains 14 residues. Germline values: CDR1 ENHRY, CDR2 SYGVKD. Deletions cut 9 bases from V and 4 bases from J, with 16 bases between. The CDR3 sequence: CAILSGPPGNTIYF. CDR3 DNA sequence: TGTGCCATACTATCCGGTCCTCCCGGAAACACCATATATTTT.

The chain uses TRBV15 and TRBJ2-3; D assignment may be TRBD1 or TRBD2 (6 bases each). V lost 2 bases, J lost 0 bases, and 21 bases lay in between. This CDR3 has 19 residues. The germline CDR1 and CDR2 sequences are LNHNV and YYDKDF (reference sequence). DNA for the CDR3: TGTGCCACCAGCAGAAAGATGAGGGGGGCGCTCGCTAGCACAGATACGCAGTATTTT. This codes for CATSRKMRGALASTDTQYF.

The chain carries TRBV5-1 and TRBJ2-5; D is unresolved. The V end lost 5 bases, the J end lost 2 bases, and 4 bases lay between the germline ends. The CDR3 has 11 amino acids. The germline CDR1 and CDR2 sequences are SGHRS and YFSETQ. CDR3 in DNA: TGCGCCAGCAGGGAGCAAGAGACCCAGTACTTC. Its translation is CASREQETQYF.

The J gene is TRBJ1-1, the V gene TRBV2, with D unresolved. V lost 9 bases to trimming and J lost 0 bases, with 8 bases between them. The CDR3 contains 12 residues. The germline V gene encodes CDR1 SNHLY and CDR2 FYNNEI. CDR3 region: CASPFLNTEAFF. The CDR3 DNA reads TGTGCCAGTCCGTTCTTGAACACTGAAGCTTTCTTT.

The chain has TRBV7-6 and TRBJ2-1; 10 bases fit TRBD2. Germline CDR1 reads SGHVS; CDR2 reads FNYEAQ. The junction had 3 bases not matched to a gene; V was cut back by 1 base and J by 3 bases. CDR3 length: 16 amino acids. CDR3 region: CASSLVPSGSYNEQFF. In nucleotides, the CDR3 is TGTGCCAGCAGCTTAGTTCCTAGCGGGAGCTACAATGAGCAGTTCTTC.

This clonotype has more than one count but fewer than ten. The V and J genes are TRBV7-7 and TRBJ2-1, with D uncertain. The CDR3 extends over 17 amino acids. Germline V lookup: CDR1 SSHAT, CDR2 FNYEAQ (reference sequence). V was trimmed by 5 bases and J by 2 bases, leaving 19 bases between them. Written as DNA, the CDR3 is TGTGCCAGCAGCCCCATACTCGGCGATGTGCCCTACAATGAGCAGTTCTTC. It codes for CASSPILGDVPYNEQFF.